This T cell receptor beta chain was sequenced during a study of blood T cell repertoires in COVID-19. Study in general: Some COVID-19 samples were acute and others convalescent; all came from the United States, Italy and Spain.

Germline CDR1 reads ENHRY; CDR2 reads SYGVKD. This CDR3 contains 16 residues. Trimming cost V 10 bases and J 1 base; bases outside gene matches: 12. This table comes from immunoSEQ multiplex PCR, and its TCRdb copy is limited to in-frame clones, with some not included. The sample consists of approximately 130,000 clones, roughly 79% of them appearing once. This sequence originates from a human donor in a cohort sampled during active COVID-19. Source material: peripheral blood. The chain links TRBV10-3 to TRBJ1-1; 10 bases map to TRBD1. The CDR3 protein is CATHPGQGRENTEAFF. CDR3 bases: TGTGCCACTCACCCGGGACAGGGGAGGGAGAACACTGAAGCTTTCTTT.